The next 29 T cell receptor beta chains were all read from a single sample in a study of regulatory T cells in long-lasting Graves disease. Both iRepertoire HTBI primers and Arm-PCR of CDR3 regions were used to build the TCR beta libraries. TCRdb itself ran the multiplex PCR reads through MiXCR, one entry per CDR3 protein. The repertoire has 250,000 to 300,000 distinct CDR3 sequences, roughly 18% of them found once; the top ten carry about 14%. The time point here: newly diagnosed GD, antithyroid drugs for less than 3 months. Making the TCR library involved RNA that had been extracted from PBMCs. The data were also submitted as part of a second study, on T cells in Graves' hyperthyroidism and ophthalmopathy.

This specimen was peripheral blood mononuclear cells (PBMCs), taken at new diagnosis, from a patient treated with antithyroid drugs. The receptors here all came from a woman aged 25 to 45 with Graves disease.

This clonotype has just a few counts. A much larger clone lies a single base off, so this may be a read error. The conserved final phenylalanine or tryptophan is absent from the CDR3, which likely points to a read error. The chain links TRBV9 to TRBJ1-4, with a possible D match to TRBD1 (5 bases). From germline, CDR1 is SGDLS and CDR2 YYNGEE. This CDR3 region has 14 residues. Deletions cut 0 bases from V and 7 bases from J, with 10 bases between. The CDR3 region has the DNA TGTGCCAGCAGCGTAGACAGGAGGGGTGAAAAACTGTTTCTT. Its protein is CASSVDRRGEKLFL.

This clonotype was found a few times. A much larger clone lies one base from this, so it may be a read error. This chain joins TRBV14 and TRBJ2-1; TRBD2 matches 15 bases. CDR3 length: 17 residues. CDR1 and CDR2 from the germline V gene are SGHDN and FVKESK. The CDR3 bases are TGTGCCAGCAGCCAAGGGATAGGACTAGCGGGGGGGCATGAGCAGTCCTTC. It translates to CASSQGIGLAGGHEQSF. Full variable domain (remainder filled in from reference TRBV14 and TRBJ2-1): EAGVTQFPSHSVIEKGQTVTLRCDPISGHDNLYWYRRVMGKEIKFLLHFVKESKQDESGMPNNRFLAERTGGTYSTLKVQPAELEDSGVYFCASSQGIGLAGGHEQSFGPGTRLTVL.

The gene calls are TRBV6-2 or TRBV6-3 and TRBJ1-1, with D possibly being TRBD1 (5 bases). V was pared by 4 bases and J by 8 bases, with 11 bases between. The CDR3 length is 12 residues. CDR1 and CDR2 from the germline V gene are MNHEY and SVGEGT. The CDR3 loop is CASSFPGPEAFF. In DNA, the CDR3 is TGTGCCAGCAGTTTTCCGGGGCCCGAAGCTTTCTTT.

The chain couples TRBV10-3 to TRBJ2-7; D unclear. Germline V gene sequence: CDR1 ENHRY, CDR2 SYGVKD. The CDR3 spans 13 residues. Between the trimmed V and J ends, which lost 0 bases and 9 bases, there was a span of 12 bases. The CDR3 here is CAISESAWVGQYF. The CDR3 region has the DNA TGTGCCATCAGTGAGTCGGCATGGGTAGGGCAGTACTTC.

This clonotype was counted at least ten times. The V and J genes are TRBV20-1 and TRBJ2-7; D assignment may be TRBD1 or TRBD2 (5 bases each). V was trimmed by 6 bases and J by 0 bases, leaving 18 bases between them. Per germline, CDR1 DFQATT and CDR2 SNEGSKA (reference sequence). There are 15 residues in the CDR3. CDR3 DNA sequence: TGCAGTGCATCCACCCGGGGCCCCTCCTCCTACGAGCAGTACTTC. As protein: CSASTRGPSSYEQYF.

The genes are TRBV6-2 or TRBV6-3 and TRBJ2-1; D call uncertain. Germline CDR1 reads MNHEY; CDR2 reads SVGEGT. Between the trimmed V and J ends, which lost 6 bases and 6 bases, there was a span of 9 bases. There are 12 residues in the CDR3. As DNA, the CDR3 is TGTGCCAGCAGGGAACCTTCCAATGAGCAGTTCTTC. This codes for CASREPSNEQFF.

Points on this clonotype: This is likely an artifact of a read error, given a far larger clone one base away. The rearrangement links TRBV7-8 to TRBJ2-3, with 8 bases fitting TRBD2. Germline V gene data show CDR1 as SGHVS and CDR2 as FQNEAQ. V trimming: 2 bases; J trimming: 1 base; junction bases outside the gene matches: 8. The CDR3 loop spans 17 amino acids. DNA for the CDR3: TGTGCCAGCAGCTTATTACTCGCGCGGGGGGGCACAGATACGCAGTATTTT. It codes for CASSLLLARGGTDTQYF.

The chain employs TRBV7-2 and TRBJ2-7; weak D call: TRBD2 (6 bases). With 2 bases removed from V and 3 bases from J, the gap between germline ends came to 20 bases. The CDR3 spans 17 residues. Germline V gene sequence: CDR1 SGHTA, CDR2 FQGNSA. The DNA of the CDR3 is TGTGCCAGCAGCTTATCCCTAGCCCGGGAGACAGTCTACGAGCAGTACTTC. Translated, it gives CASSLSLARETVYEQYF.

About this clonotype itself: A much larger clone lies one base from this, so it may be a read error. The chain carries TRBV14 and TRBJ1-3, with D unresolved. Germline loops: CDR1 SGHDN, CDR2 FVKESK. Deletions cut 2 bases from V and 4 bases from J, with 3 bases between. The CDR3 has 12 amino acids. The CDR3 is CASSQSGNTIYF. Written as DNA, the CDR3 is TGTGCCAGCAGCCAATCCGGAAACACCATATATTTT.

This clonotype has at least ten counts. The rearrangement joins TRBV11-2 to TRBJ1-6; D is possibly TRBD1 (5 bases). This CDR3 comprises 15 residues. V shed 5 bases and J shed 10 bases, with 18 bases lying between them. The germline CDR1 and CDR2 sequences are SGHAT and FQNNGV. CDR3 in amino acids: CASSPGRRGRSPLHF. For the CDR3, the DNA is TGTGCCAGCAGCCCCGGCAGGAGGGGACGGTCACCCCTCCACTTT. The full variable domain, completed using reference TRBV11-2 and TRBJ1-6, is EAGVAQSPRYKIIEKRQSVAFWCNPISGHATLYWYQQILGQGPKLLIQFQNNGVVDDSQLPKDRFSAERLKGVDSTLKIQPAKLEDSAVYLCASSPGRRGRSPLHFGNGTRLTVT.

This clonotype was detected only a few times. The CDR3 loop reads CASSEQVDYGYTF. As DNA, the CDR3 is TGCGCCAGCAGTGAACAGGTTGACTATGGCTACACCTTC. This rearrangement joins TRBV10-1 to TRBJ1-2; maybe TRBD1 (5 bases). Trimming left V 3 bases short and J 3 bases short, with 8 bases between. The CDR3 extends over 13 amino acids. CDR1 and CDR2 (germline): WNHNN, SYGVQD (reference sequence).

This clonotype was recorded once. The chain is built from TRBV11-3 and TRBJ2-1; D tentatively reads TRBD1 or TRBD2 (6 bases each). V lost 5 bases and J lost 3, with 11 bases in between. The CDR3 spans 14 residues. Germline V CDR1 and CDR2: SGHNT, YENEEA. CDR3 loop: CASSRGTNYNEQFF. The CDR3 DNA is TGTGCCAGCAGCCGCGGGACAAACTACAATGAGCAGTTCTTC.

V usage is TRBV19 and J usage is TRBJ2-6; the match to TRBD1 covers 11 bases. In germline, CDR1 is LNHDA, CDR2 SQIVND (reference sequence). The ends lost 6 bases at V and 3 bases at J; junction bases unmatched: 10. CDR3 length equals 18 residues. CDR3 sequence reads: CASSRRGQGAGGANVLTF. CDR3 nucleotides: TGTGCCAGTAGCAGACGTGGACAGGGGGCGGGTGGGGCCAACGTCCTGACTTTC. Full variable domain (remainder filled in from reference TRBV19 and TRBJ2-6): DGGITQSPKYLFRKEGQNVTLSCEQNLNHDAMYWYRQDPGQGLRLIYYSQIVNDFQKGDIAEGYSVSREKKESFPLTVTSAQKNPTAFYLCASSRRGQGAGGANVLTFGAGSRLTVL.

This clonotype has a handful of counts. J is TRBJ2-4 and V is TRBV4-1; the D gene is possibly TRBD1 (5 bases). Trimming shortened V by 1 base and J by 0 bases, and 13 bases separated the two germline ends. This CDR3 is built from 17 residues. Per the germline V gene, CDR1 is MGHRA and CDR2 is YSYEKL. CDR3 loop: CASSQGAGPLAKNIQYF. DNA for the CDR3: TGCGCCAGCAGCCAAGGGGCAGGGCCCCTAGCCAAAAACATTCAGTACTTC.

By sample fraction, this clonotype is hyperexpanded (1% or more). The chain is built from TRBV3-1 and TRBJ1-3; D is possibly TRBD1 (5 bases). Trimming removed 2 bases from V and 3 bases from J, with 8 bases in between. Germline-derived CDR1 and CDR2 are LGHDT and YNNKEL (reference sequence). This CDR3 contains 14 residues. This chain's CDR3 is CASSQHGGGNTIYF. In nucleotides, the CDR3 is TGTGCCAGCAGCCAACATGGGGGTGGAAACACCATATATTTT.

This clonotype was observed a handful of times. The chain links TRBV12-3 or TRBV12-4 to TRBJ1-2, with a possible D match to TRBD1 (5 bases). The CDR3 covers 14 residues. Trimming shortened V by 3 bases and J by 6 bases, and 14 bases separated the two germline ends. CDR3 sequence (DNA): TGTGCCAGCAGTTTCAGGGTGTCCCGGGATGGCTACACCTTC. It specifies CASSFRVSRDGYTF.

The CDR3 coding sequence is TGTGCCAGCAGCCACCGGGAGGGGCCAGATACGCAGTATTTT. This gives the protein CASSHREGPDTQYF. The V gene is TRBV13, the J gene TRBJ2-3; TRBD2 agrees at 8 bases. CDR3 size: 14 residues. Trimming at V came to 5 bases and at J to 4 bases, leaving 5 bases not matched to a gene. The germline gives CDR1 PRHDT, CDR2 FYEKMQ (reference sequence).

This clonotype was seen repeatedly, ten times or more. The CDR3 nucleotides are TGTGCCAGCAGCCAAGGGCGCCAGCTGAACACTGAAGCTTTCTTT. It specifies CASSQGRQLNTEAFF. The rearrangement uses TRBV3-1 and TRBJ1-1; D call uncertain. V gave up 1 base and J gave up 0 bases, with 9 bases separating them. The length of the CDR3 is 15 residues. Germline-derived CDR1 and CDR2 are LGHDT and YNNKEL (reference sequence).

There are a few counts of this clonotype. A much more abundant neighbour one base away suggests this may be a read error. The V call is TRBV11-2, the J call TRBJ2-1; TRBD2 matches at 11 bases. The trim removed 1 base at V and 5 bases at J, leaving 10 bases unmatched. CDR1 and CDR2 (germline): SGHAT, FQNNGV. CDR3 size: 18 residues. CDR3 bases: TGTGCCAGCAGCTTAGTCCCTAGCGGGGGGACTATCCACAATGAGCAGTTCTTC. Its protein product is CASSLVPSGGTIHNEQFF.

This clonotype showed up many times. The chain carries TRBV5-1 and TRBJ1-1, with D tentatively TRBD1 (5 bases). The CDR3 extends over 13 amino acids. Trimming pared 1 base from V and 10 bases from J, leaving 14 bases between. Germline V gives CDR1 SGHRS, CDR2 YFSETQ. In nucleotides, the CDR3 is TGCGCCAGCAGCTTGTCGACGGGGGTAGGAGCTTTCTTT. This gives the protein CASSLSTGVGAFF.

This clonotype was counted many times. The chain is built from TRBV20-1 and TRBJ1-1; 7 bases are a match to TRBD1. The CDR3 consists of 14 residues. With 5 bases clipped from V and 2 bases from J, the junction kept 8 bases outside the gene matches. Germline lookup yields CDR1 DFQATT and CDR2 SNEGSKA (reference sequence). The CDR3 DNA is TGCAGTGCTCAGCCGGGACAGCTTAACACTGAAGCTTTCTTT. This gives the protein CSAQPGQLNTEAFF.

This clonotype was recorded at least ten times. In nucleotides, the CDR3 is TGCGCCAGCAGCCAGGGGGACACCAATAGCAATCAGCCCCAGCATTTT. It yields the protein CASSQGDTNSNQPQHF. V gene TRBV4-1 combines with J gene TRBJ1-5; possible D gene TRBD1, 6 bases. This CDR3 has 16 residues. The ends were cut back, 3 bases at V and 0 bases at J, with 12 bases in the middle. In germline, CDR1 is MGHRA, CDR2 YSYEKL.

This clonotype was counted a few times. The chain employs TRBV19 and TRBJ1-3, with D possibly matching TRBD1 (6 bases). The germline V gene has CDR1 LNHDA and CDR2 SQIVND (reference sequence). V gave up 4 bases and J gave up 4 bases, with 11 bases separating them. The CDR3 loop spans 14 amino acids. Here the CDR3 DNA reads TGTGCCAGTAGTAGGGGGCTTGAAGGAAACACCATATATTTT. Translation: CASSRGLEGNTIYF.

As to this clonotype: This likely came from a read error, as a far larger clone is one base away. The V call is TRBV11-3, the J call TRBJ1-1; no reliable D call. This CDR3 comprises 15 residues. The germline V and J ends were trimmed by 4 bases and 0 bases, with 12 bases remaining between them. The germline V gene encodes CDR1 SGHNT and CDR2 YENEEA. CDR3 residues: CASSSDSAMNTEAFF. Here the CDR3 DNA reads TGTGCCAGCAGCTCAGACTCCGCCATGAACACTGAAGCTTTCTTT.

This clonotype was counted at least ten times. This rearrangement joins TRBV19 to TRBJ1-1, with 11 nucleotides matching TRBD1. CDR1 is LNHDA, CDR2 SQIVND, per germline (reference sequence). The junction had 6 bases not matched to a gene; V was cut back by 6 bases and J by 0 bases. The CDR3 has 16 amino acids. The CDR3 nucleotides are TGTGCCAGTAGCCCCCGGGACAGGGGGGTGAACACTGAAGCTTTCTTT. Encoded protein: CASSPRDRGVNTEAFF.

The chain employs TRBV15 and TRBJ2-7, with 12 bases lining up with TRBD2. From germline, CDR1 is LNHNV and CDR2 YYDKDF (reference sequence). The CDR3 length is 15 residues. The ends lost 6 bases at V and 1 base at J; junction bases unmatched: 4. The CDR3: CATRTGTSGSYEQYF. In DNA form, the CDR3 reads TGTGCCACCAGAACCGGGACTAGCGGGTCCTACGAGCAGTACTTC.

This clonotype was observed at least ten times. The DNA for the CDR3 is TGTGCCAGCAGTGACAGCCTTGGGGGCCAGCCCCAGCATTTT. This encodes CASSDSLGGQPQHF. The chain carries TRBV6-1 and TRBJ1-5; TRBD1 is a possible D gene (6 bases). V gave up 3 bases and J gave up 7 bases, with 13 bases separating them. This CDR3 has 14 residues. Germline lookup yields CDR1 MNHNS and CDR2 SASEGT.

This clonotype was observed a few times. The chain links TRBV7-6 to TRBJ2-5; possibly TRBD2 for D (6 bases). CDR1 and CDR2 (germline): SGHVS, FNYEAQ. The CDR3 contains 13 residues. V gave up 5 bases and J gave up 5 bases, with 12 bases separating them. CDR3 region: CASSPSGYETQYF. CDR3 sequence (DNA): TGTGCCAGCAGCCCAAGCGGGTACGAGACCCAGTACTTC. The whole variable domain, remainder taken from reference TRBV7-6 and TRBJ2-5, is GAGVSQSPRYKVTKRGQDVALRCDPISGHVSLYWYRQALGQGPEFLTYFNYEAQQDKSGLPNDRFSAERPEGSISTLTIQRTEQRDSAMYRCASSPSGYETQYFGPGTRLLVL.

Many counts were recorded for this clonotype. An end of the junction differs from the germline gene, which may be a read error. The CDR3 region is CASSLDGTGAANEKLFF. In nucleotides, the CDR3 is TGCGCCAGCAGCTTGGACGGGACAGGGGCGGCTAATGAAAAACTGTTTTTT. The V and J genes are TRBV5-5 and TRBJ1-4; TRBD1 matches 10 bases. The CDR3 is 17 residues long. CDR1 is SGHKS, CDR2 YYEKEE, per germline (reference sequence).